The rows below give T cell receptor beta chains drawn from one sample of a study of early T cells in non-severe SARS-CoV-2 infection. TCRdb used MiXCR to reprocess the 5' RACE reads, holding one entry per CDR3 protein. The table has about 61,000 distinct CDR3 sequences, about 11% seen once. Material: whole blood, obtained at baseline. The receptors here all came from an adult who was a healthcare worker with PCR-confirmed SARS-CoV-2 infection or an uninfected control (not recorded which). The donor label of this sample is uncertain. Both conserved end residues are part of each CDR3. The order of the fields is J gene, D gene, V gene, CDR3 length, clone size, CDR3 DNA, CDR3 protein. A D gene is named only where the DNA matches it firmly. The size entry is marked missing in some rows and otherwise reads once, few, many or a size class.

TRBJ1-2,.,TRBV12-3/TRBV12-4,14,.,TGTGCCAGCAGCGTGGGGGGGCGCGGCTATGGCTACACCTTC,CASSVGGRGYGYTF
TRBJ2-3,TRBD2,TRBV7-6,17,many,TGTGCCAGCAGCCCAAGCCCAGCGGGGGTACTCACAGATACGCAGTATTTT,CASSPSPAGVLTDTQYF
TRBJ2-1,.,TRBV6-2/TRBV6-3,12,few,TGTGCCAGCACATATCCGGTGAATGAGCAGTTCTTC,CASTYPVNEQFF
TRBJ2-1,TRBD2,TRBV18,15,few,TGTGCCAGCTCATTTAACGGGGGGGCCTACAATGAGCAGTTCTTC,CASSFNGGAYNEQFF
TRBJ1-2,TRBD1,TRBV28,13,.,TGTGCCAGCAGCCGGAGGACAGGGCTCGGCTACACCTTC,CASSRRTGLGYTF
TRBJ2-3,TRBD1,TRBV7-2,16,few,TGTGCCAGCAGCATGACAGGGCGGACGGTTGCAGATACGCAGTATTTT,CASSMTGRTVADTQYF
TRBJ2-5,.,TRBV11-3,14,.,TGTGCCAGCAGCTTATCGGCAGGGAGAGAGACCCAGTACTTC,CASSLSAGRETQYF
TRBJ1-4,.,TRBV4-1,14,.,TGCGCCAGCAGCCAGAAGGGCCATAATGAAAAACTGTTTTTT,CASSQKGHNEKLFF
TRBJ1-1,.,TRBV7-6,14,.,TGTGCCAGCAGCTTAACAGGGTCAAACACTGAAGCTTTCTTT,CASSLTGSNTEAFF
TRBJ1-1,.,TRBV19,13,many,TGTGCCAGTAGTTATTACAGGAACACTGAAGCTTTCTTT,CASSYYRNTEAFF
TRBJ1-2,.,TRBV20-1,17,.,TGCAGTGCTAGAGGGGTGGGCCTTCTAACAGGCAACTATGGCTACACCTTC,CSARGVGLLTGNYGYTF